Listed here are 30 T cell receptor beta chains from one sample, sequenced in a study of blood T cell repertoires in COVID-19 (dated by TCRdb to 2020 to 2022). The library came from the immunoSEQ multiplex PCR assay. TCRdb obtained this table from immuneACCESS and retained in-frame rearrangements with V and J assigned. These tables miss some clones; where compared with another copy, unresolved V genes account for less than half of the shortfall, and the remainder is unexplained. The sample yields about 200,000 clones; about 82% were counted once. The ten largest clones add up to 4.5% to 6.5% of the sample. Sequencing was done on a sample of PBMCs or T cells enriched from blood (not recorded which). These receptors were obtained from a middle-aged man with acute COVID-19.

The chain recombines TRBV24-1 with TRBJ2-7, with 9 bases that match TRBD2. CDR3 length: 16 residues. V dropped 2 bases and J dropped 2; count of bases not matched to a gene: 6. CDR1 and CDR2 from the germline V gene are KGHDR and SFDVKD. CDR3 residues: CATSDSLSGSTYEQYF. The CDR3 coding sequence is TGTGCCACCAGTGATTCCCTTAGCGGGAGTACCTACGAGCAGTACTTC.

The gene calls are TRBV28 and TRBJ2-3; D remains unclear. The CDR3 contains 15 residues. With 5 bases removed from V and 4 bases from J, the gap between germline ends came to 16 bases. Looked up from germline, CDR1 is MDHEN and CDR2 is SYDVKM. CDR3 bases: TGTGCCAGCAGTCCTCGAGGCCTGGCGGCAGATACGCAGTATTTT. Its translation is CASSPRGLAADTQYF.

V and J are TRBV19 and TRBJ1-5, with TRBD1 matching 11 bases. CDR1 is LNHDA and CDR2 is SQIVND in the germline V gene (reference sequence). This CDR3 has 16 residues. V was clipped by 6 bases and J by 2 bases; unmatched bases: 6. As DNA, the CDR3 is TGTGCCAGTAGAAGGACAGGGGGCGATCGCAATCAGCCCCAGCATTTT. Amino acids: CASRRTGGDRNQPQHF.

This chain joins TRBV3-1 (or the pseudogene TRBV3-2) and TRBJ2-7; TRBD2 matches 14 bases. Germline lookup yields CDR1 LGHDT and CDR2 YNNKEL (reference sequence). The CDR3 length is 15 residues. V lost 6 bases and J lost 2; bases outside the gene matches: 3. The CDR3 sequence: CASSRTSGGPYEQYF. Written as DNA, the CDR3 is TGTGCCAGCAGTAGGACTAGCGGGGGGCCCTACGAGCAGTACTTC.

The chain combines TRBV9 with TRBJ2-1; 9 nucleotides line up with TRBD2. The trim removed 5 bases at V and 6 bases at J, leaving 6 bases unmatched. Germline V gives CDR1 SGDLS, CDR2 YYNGEE. The CDR3 runs to 14 residues. DNA of the CDR3: TGTGCCAGCAGATCATTTAGCGGGAGCAATGAGCAGTTCTTC. Residues: CASRSFSGSNEQFF.

The V and J genes are TRBV28 and TRBJ2-7; 7 bases line up with TRBD2. Germline assignment: CDR1 MDHEN and CDR2 SYDVKM. This CDR3 spans 13 amino acids. The junction had 10 bases not matched to a gene; V was cut back by 7 bases and J by 7 bases. Here the CDR3 DNA reads TGTGCCAGCATGCGGACTAGTCCGTGGGAGCAGTACTTC. Translated: CASMRTSPWEQYF. Drawing the rest from reference TRBV28 and TRBJ2-7, the complete variable domain is DVKVTQSSRYLVKRTGEKVFLECVQDMDHENMFWYRQDPGLGLRLIYFSYDVKMKEKGDIPEGYSVSREKKERFSLILESASTNQTSMYLCASMRTSPWEQYFGPGTRLTVT.

The chain carries TRBV4-2 and TRBJ2-7; D is possibly TRBD1 (5 bases). This CDR3 has 14 residues. Germline CDR1 reads LGHNA; CDR2 reads YNFKEQ. Trimming removed 3 bases from V and 0 bases from J, with 9 bases in between. CDR3 amino acids: CASSQGRSSYEQYF. DNA of the CDR3: TGTGCCAGCAGCCAGGGGCGATCCTCCTACGAGCAGTACTTC.

This clone turned up a few times. CDR3 in amino acids: CASRGGQPALTYEQYF. CDR3 coding DNA: TGTGCCAGCAGGGGGGGGCAGCCAGCTCTAACCTACGAGCAGTACTTC. The gene calls are TRBV2 and TRBJ2-7, with D possibly being TRBD2 (7 bases). The CDR3 has 16 residues. V shed 6 bases and J shed 2 bases, with 20 bases lying between them. Germline loops: CDR1 SNHLY, CDR2 FYNNEI.

The CDR3 DNA reads as TGTGCCAGCAGTAGTATCACCGGGTACAATCAGCCCCAGCATTTT. Translation gives CASSSITGYNQPQHF. The rearrangement uses TRBV28 and TRBJ1-5; D is unclear. The V and J ends lost 5 bases and 3 bases respectively, with 14 bases between them. Germline V gene sequence: CDR1 MDHEN, CDR2 SYDVKM. The CDR3 runs 15 residues.

This sequence joins TRBV14 and TRBJ2-5; TRBD1 matches at 8 bases. V shed 1 base, J shed 5 bases, and the junction held 6 bases outside the gene matches. Per germline, CDR1 SGHDN and CDR2 FVKESK. CDR3 size: 15 residues. This CDR3 is CASSQASGGRETQYF. In DNA form, the CDR3 reads TGTGCCAGCAGCCAAGCCTCAGGGGGCAGGGAGACCCAGTACTTC.

The chain recombines TRBV9 with TRBJ2-5; tentatively, D is TRBD1 (7 bases). The CDR3 runs to 15 residues. V lost 5 bases and J 1 base, leaving 15 bases between the germline ends. Germline CDR1 and CDR2: SGDLS and YYNGEE. CDR3 DNA: TGTGCCAGCAGTGCCCGACAGGGAGGCCAAGAGACCCAGTACTTC. This codes for CASSARQGGQETQYF.

The chain employs TRBV5-1 and TRBJ2-7, with D perhaps matching TRBD1 (6 bases). Trimming shortened V by 0 bases and J by 5 bases, and 12 bases separated the two germline ends. Per the germline V gene, CDR1 is SGHRS and CDR2 is YFSETQ. The length of the CDR3 is 14 residues. CDR3 amino acids: CASSLDRDIDEQYF. The CDR3, as DNA: TGCGCCAGCAGCTTGGACAGGGACATCGACGAGCAGTACTTC.

This chain joins TRBV18 and TRBJ2-3; D not resolved. Trimming left V 0 bases short and J 2 bases short, with 12 bases between. The CDR3 has 16 amino acids. In germline, CDR1 is KGHSH, CDR2 LQKENI. DNA for the CDR3: TGTGCCAGCTCACCACCGAACAGAATCTTCACAGATACGCAGTATTTT. Its translation: CASSPPNRIFTDTQYF.

The table lists this clone with a few counts. The chain links TRBV7-3 to TRBJ2-2, with a weak D call TRBD2 (5 bases). V lost 6 bases and J lost 0, with 8 bases in between. Germline V CDR1 and CDR2: SGHTA, FQGTGA. This CDR3 comprises 14 residues. CDR3 protein: CASRKLANTGELFF. The CDR3 nucleotides are TGTGCCAGCAGAAAACTAGCGAACACCGGGGAGCTGTTTTTT.

V gene TRBV25-1 combines with J gene TRBJ2-1; TRBD2 agrees at 9 bases. Germline V gene sequence: CDR1 MGHDK, CDR2 SYGVNS. This CDR3 comprises 17 residues. The J segment lost 5 bases and the V segment lost 3 bases, leaving 11 bases of the junction unmatched. In DNA, the CDR3 is TGTGCCAGCAGTGACCTTTCCCGGCTAGCGGGGAACAATGAGCAGTTCTTC. Translating it yields CASSDLSRLAGNNEQFF.

The V and J genes are TRBV4-3 and TRBJ2-6, with D unclear. The ends were cut back, 1 base at V and 0 bases at J, with 10 bases in the middle. Germline V gives CDR1 LGHNA, CDR2 YSLEER. The CDR3 totals 17 residues. CDR3 protein: CASSQVGSYSGANVLTF. The CDR3 DNA follows: TGCGCCAGCAGCCAAGTTGGCAGTTACTCTGGGGCCAACGTCCTGACTTTC.

This clone was observed a few times. The chain employs TRBV28 and TRBJ1-6; 10 bases match TRBD1. The CDR3 runs to 16 residues. The junction had 8 bases not matched to a gene; V was cut back by 5 bases and J by 7 bases. CDR1 and CDR2 (germline): MDHEN, SYDVKM. The chain's CDR3 is CASSTRTGGLNSPLHF. The CDR3 DNA sequence: TGTGCCAGCAGTACTAGGACAGGGGGATTGAATTCACCCCTCCACTTT.

This chain uses TRBV19 with TRBJ1-4; possibly TRBD1 for D (6 bases). The CDR3 sequence is 18 residues long. CDR1 and CDR2 from the germline V gene are LNHDA and SQIVND (reference sequence). V dropped 3 bases and J dropped 8 bases, with 25 bases sitting between them. The CDR3 DNA reads as TGTGCCAGTAGTATTCTTCAGGACAGTACCCGAAGGACAGAAAAACTGTTTTTT. Amino acids: CASSILQDSTRRTEKLFF.

V and J are TRBV6-2 or TRBV6-3 and TRBJ2-7, with 9 bases identical to TRBD2. Germline V CDR1 and CDR2: MNHEY, SVGEGT. The J segment lost 5 bases and the V segment lost 4 bases, leaving 0 bases of the junction unmatched. The CDR3 has 12 residues. For the CDR3, the DNA is TGTGCCAGCAGTTTAGCGGGAGACGAGCAGTACTTC. It specifies CASSLAGDEQYF.

The V call is TRBV5-4, the J call TRBJ2-4; the match to TRBD1 covers 8 bases. V lost 3 bases and J lost 0; bases outside the gene matches: 2. This CDR3 contains 15 residues. Germline V gene data show CDR1 as SGHNT and CDR2 as YYREEE (reference sequence). The CDR3 nucleotides are TGTGCCAGCAGCTCACAGGGGGTAGCCAAAAACATTCAGTACTTC. This codes for CASSSQGVAKNIQYF. The full variable domain, in which reference TRBV5-4 and TRBJ2-4 provide the parts outside the CDR3, is ETGVTQSPTHLIKTRGQQVTLRCSSQSGHNTVSWYQQALGQGPQFIFQYYREEENGRGNFPPRFSGLQFPNYSSELNVNALELDDSALYLCASSSQGVAKNIQYFGAGTRLSVL.

This clone was counted a single time. V usage is TRBV29-1 and J usage is TRBJ2-7; possibly TRBD1 for D (8 bases). V lost 6 bases and J 6 bases, leaving 21 bases between the germline ends. This CDR3 has 14 residues. Germline V lookup: CDR1 SQVTM, CDR2 ANQGSEA. CDR3: CSVTGQGTGGEQYF. In nucleotides, the CDR3 is TGCAGCGTCACAGGACAGGGCACGGGGGGCGAGCAGTACTTC.

The chain couples TRBV2 to TRBJ1-1; no firm D call. Germline CDR1 SNHLY, CDR2 FYNNEI. This CDR3 region has 13 residues. Trimming stripped 5 bases from V and 4 bases from J, with 11 bases between. The CDR3 DNA follows: TGTGCCAGCAGTCCGCAGAGACTCACTGAAGCTTTCTTT. Its protein is CASSPQRLTEAFF.

This chain joins TRBV6-2 or TRBV6-3 and TRBJ2-7; the D gene is possibly TRBD1 (5 bases). Looked up from germline, CDR1 is MNHEY and CDR2 is SVGEGT. The germline V and J ends were trimmed by 1 base and 6 bases, with 16 bases remaining between them. The CDR3 runs to 15 residues. The CDR3 loop reads CASSYFQGPPAEQYF. In DNA, the CDR3 is TGTGCCAGCAGTTACTTCCAGGGCCCTCCGGCCGAGCAGTACTTC.

This clone has a handful of counts. This sequence joins TRBV5-4 and TRBJ2-2; 9 bases are shared with TRBD1. CDR1 is SGHNT, CDR2 YYREEE, per germline (reference sequence). V lost 4 bases and J lost 0; bases outside the gene matches: 4. CDR3 length equals 16 residues. The DNA for the CDR3 is TGTGCCAGCAGCAAGGGACAGGGTGCGAACACCGGGGAGCTGTTTTTT. It encodes CASSKGQGANTGELFF.

The chain uses TRBV13 and TRBJ2-7; D is unclear. This CDR3 is 13 amino acids long. Per the germline V gene, CDR1 is PRHDT and CDR2 is FYEKMQ (reference sequence). Between the trimmed V and J ends, which lost 8 bases and 0 bases, there was a span of 11 bases. The CDR3 region is CASVSAGSYEQYF. The CDR3 DNA follows: TGTGCCAGCGTATCAGCAGGCTCCTACGAGCAGTACTTC.

The chain joins TRBV2 to TRBJ1-3, with 7 bases that match TRBD1. The V gene's germline CDR1 is SNHLY and CDR2 FYNNEI. The CDR3 is 13 residues long. The V and J ends lost 7 bases and 7 bases, in that order; junction bases with no gene match: 7. This chain's CDR3 is CASITGTVNTIYF. CDR3 coding DNA: TGTGCCAGCATCACCGGGACAGTCAACACCATATATTTT.

The chain couples TRBV5-4 to TRBJ2-7, with D tentatively TRBD2 (6 bases). Looked up from germline, CDR1 is SGHNT and CDR2 is YYREEE (reference sequence). Trimming removed 1 base at V and 0 bases at J, with 8 bases between. The CDR3 sequence is 14 residues long. CDR3 DNA: TGTGCCAGCAGCTTGCGCGGGACCTCCTACGAGCAGTACTTC. This sequence encodes CASSLRGTSYEQYF.

The chain joins TRBV2 to TRBJ1-4; 7 positions agree with TRBD1. V dropped 6 bases and J dropped 7; count of bases not matched to a gene: 11. This CDR3 comprises 15 residues. CDR1 is SNHLY, CDR2 FYNNEI, per germline. The CDR3 sequence is CASRFDGQASEKLFF. The DNA for the CDR3 is TGTGCCAGCAGGTTTGACGGACAGGCCAGTGAAAAACTGTTTTTT.

The chain has TRBV4-3 and TRBJ2-1, with 7 bases fitting TRBD1. The germline V gene encodes CDR1 LGHNA and CDR2 YSLEER. There are 16 residues in the CDR3. Trimming at V came to 1 base and at J to 8 bases, leaving 11 bases not matched to a gene. In DNA form, the CDR3 reads TGCGCCAGCAGCCAAGGAAGGGTGCAGGGGGTACATGAGCAGTTCTTC. This translates into CASSQGRVQGVHEQFF.

This clone was recorded only once. The V call is TRBV6-6, the J call TRBJ2-1; TRBD2 matches at 13 bases. V dropped 6 bases and J dropped 0; count of bases not matched to a gene: 14. CDR1 and CDR2 (germline): MNHNY, SVGAGI (reference sequence). This CDR3 has 20 amino acids. The CDR3 nucleotides read TGTGCCAGCAGCTCCGGGACTAGCGGGACCCAAAGGAGCTCCTACAATGAGCAGTTCTTC. Protein product: CASSSGTSGTQRSSYNEQFF.